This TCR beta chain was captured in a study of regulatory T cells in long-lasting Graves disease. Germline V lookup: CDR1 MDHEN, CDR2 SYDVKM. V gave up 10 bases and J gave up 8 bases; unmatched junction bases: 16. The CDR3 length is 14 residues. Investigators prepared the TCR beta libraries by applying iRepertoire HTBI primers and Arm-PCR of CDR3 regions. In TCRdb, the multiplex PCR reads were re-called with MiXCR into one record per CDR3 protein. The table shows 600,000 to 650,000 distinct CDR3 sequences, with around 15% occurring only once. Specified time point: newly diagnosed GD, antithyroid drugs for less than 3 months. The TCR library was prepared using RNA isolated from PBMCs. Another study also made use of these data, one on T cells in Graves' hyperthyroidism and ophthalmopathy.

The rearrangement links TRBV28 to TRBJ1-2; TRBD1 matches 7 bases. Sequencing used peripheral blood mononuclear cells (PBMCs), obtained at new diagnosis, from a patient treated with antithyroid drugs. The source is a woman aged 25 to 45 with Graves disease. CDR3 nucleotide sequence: TGTGCCACAAGGGACAGTCGCGAGGTAGGCGGCTACACCTTC. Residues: CATRDSREVGGYTF.